These 10 T cell receptor beta chains share one sample of origin, sequenced in a study of blood T cell repertoires in COVID-19. Sequenced by immunoSEQ multiplex PCR; TCRdb stores in-frame clones only, minus some. The sample has some 320,000 clones; just under 90% are singletons. Sequencing used PBMCs or T cells enriched from blood (not recorded which). The receptors stem from a woman in her 50s who had been exposed to COVID-19.

The chain uses TRBV9 and TRBJ1-2, with 10 nucleotides matching TRBD1. The ends lost 1 base at V and 3 bases at J; junction bases unmatched: 3. Germline-derived CDR1 and CDR2 are SGDLS and YYNGEE. The CDR3 has 15 residues. CDR3 loop: CASSVTGTGDYGYTF. As DNA, the CDR3 is TGTGCCAGCAGCGTAACTGGGACAGGGGACTATGGCTACACCTTC.

The CDR3 loop is CASSLEQGKDGYTF. CDR3 sequence (DNA): TGTGCCAGCAGCTTAGAACAGGGGAAGGATGGCTACACCTTC. This rearrangement joins TRBV7-2 to TRBJ1-2; 7 positions agree with TRBD1. V gave up 1 base and J gave up 6 bases; unmatched junction bases: 5. The CDR3 extends over 14 amino acids. Looked up from germline, CDR1 is SGHTA and CDR2 is FQGNSA.

This rearrangement joins TRBV9 to TRBJ2-3, with TRBD2 identical over 8 bases. There are 16 residues in the CDR3. Germline CDR1 is SGDLS and CDR2 is YYNGEE. The junction had 10 bases not matched to a gene; V was cut back by 7 bases and J by 0 bases. For the CDR3, the DNA is TGTGCCAGCTATCCAAGCGGGGGCTCTAGCACAGATACGCAGTATTTT. It codes for CASYPSGGSSTDTQYF.

The chain combines TRBV28 with TRBJ2-7, with TRBD1 identical over 8 bases. This CDR3 is built from 15 residues. CDR1 is MDHEN, CDR2 SYDVKM, per germline. V lost 4 bases to trimming and J lost 0 bases; unmatched junction nucleotides: 5. CDR3 amino acids: CASSSRDRSSYEQYF. The CDR3 nucleotides read TGTGCCAGCAGTTCCCGGGACAGGAGCTCCTACGAGCAGTACTTC.

The chain has TRBV6-5 and TRBJ2-7; TRBD2 matches at 7 bases. The V and J ends lost 8 bases and 4 bases, in that order; junction bases with no gene match: 8. In germline, CDR1 is MNHEY, CDR2 SVGAGI. The length of the CDR3 is 13 residues. The CDR3 nucleotides read TGTGCCAGCGTCCTGGAGGGAGGGTACGAGCAGTACTTC. Translation: CASVLEGGYEQYF.

This chain connects TRBV29-1 to TRBJ2-7; 12 positions agree with TRBD1. There are 14 residues in the CDR3. After removal of 6 bases from V and 5 bases from J, the junction contained 8 bases not matched to a gene. Looked up from germline, CDR1 is SQVTM and CDR2 is ANQGSEA. DNA for the CDR3: TGCAGCGTAGATACCGGGACAGGGGGCAACGAGCAGTACTTC. It yields the protein CSVDTGTGGNEQYF.

The V gene is TRBV2, the J gene TRBJ2-2; D remains unclear. The germline gives CDR1 SNHLY, CDR2 FYNNEI. V lost 6 bases, J lost 3 bases, and 5 bases lay in between. This CDR3 spans 12 amino acids. CDR3 in amino acids: CASSVDTGELFF. The DNA of the CDR3 is TGTGCCAGCAGCGTAGACACCGGGGAGCTGTTTTTT.

This clone has a single count. This rearrangement joins TRBV15 to TRBJ1-5; 8 nucleotides align to TRBD1. The CDR3 runs to 16 residues. V shed 3 bases and J 2 bases; nucleotides not matched to a gene: 6. The V gene's germline CDR1 is LNHNV and CDR2 YYDKDF (reference sequence). The DNA for the CDR3 is TGTGCCACCAGCAGCTGGGACAGGCCGGGCAATCAGCCCCAGCATTTT. Protein sequence: CATSSWDRPGNQPQHF.

A word on this clone: One end of the junction does not line up with germline, which may come from a read error. The rearrangement links TRBV7-9 to TRBJ1-2; a possible D gene is TRBD1 (5 bases). There are 12 residues in the CDR3. Germline V gene data show CDR1 as SEHNR and CDR2 as FQNEAQ (reference sequence). This CDR3 reads CASSWDSWGYSF. Here the CDR3 DNA reads TGTGCCAGCAGCTGGGACTCGTGGGGCTACTCCTTC.

The rearrangement links TRBV18 to TRBJ2-5; the D is unclear. The CDR3 spans 13 residues. CDR1 and CDR2 from the germline V gene are KGHSH and LQKENI. Trimming shortened V by 3 bases and J by 1 base, and 6 bases separated the two germline ends. The CDR3 sequence: CASSPGFQETQYF. The CDR3 DNA reads TGTGCCAGCTCACCCGGGTTCCAAGAGACCCAGTACTTC.